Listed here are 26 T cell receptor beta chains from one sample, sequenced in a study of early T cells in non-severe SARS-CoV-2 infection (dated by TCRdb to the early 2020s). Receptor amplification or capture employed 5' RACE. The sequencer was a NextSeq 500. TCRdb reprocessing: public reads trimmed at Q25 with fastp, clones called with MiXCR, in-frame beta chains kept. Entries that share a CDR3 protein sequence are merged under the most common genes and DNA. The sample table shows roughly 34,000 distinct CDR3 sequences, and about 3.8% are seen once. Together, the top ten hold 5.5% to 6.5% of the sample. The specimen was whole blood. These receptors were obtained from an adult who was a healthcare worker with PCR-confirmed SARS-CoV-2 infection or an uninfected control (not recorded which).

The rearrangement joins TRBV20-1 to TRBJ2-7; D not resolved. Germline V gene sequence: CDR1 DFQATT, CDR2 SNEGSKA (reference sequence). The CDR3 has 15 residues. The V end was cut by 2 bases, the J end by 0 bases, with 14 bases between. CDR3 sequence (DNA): TGCAGTGCTAGACGGCCCCAGAGGAGCTCCTACGAGCAGTACTTC. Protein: CSARRPQRSSYEQYF.

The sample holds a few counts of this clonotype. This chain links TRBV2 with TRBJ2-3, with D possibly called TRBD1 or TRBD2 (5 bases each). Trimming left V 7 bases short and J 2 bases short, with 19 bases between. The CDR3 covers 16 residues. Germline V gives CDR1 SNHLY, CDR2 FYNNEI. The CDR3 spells CASTPGADHFTDTQYF. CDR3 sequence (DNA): TGTGCCAGCACCCCCGGGGCGGATCATTTCACAGATACGCAGTATTTT. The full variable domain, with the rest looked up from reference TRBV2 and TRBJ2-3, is EPEVTQTPSHQVTQMGQEVILRCVPISNHLYFYWYRQILGQKVEFLVSFYNNEISEKSEIFDDQFSVERPDGSNFTLKIRSTKLEDSAMYFCASTPGADHFTDTQYFGPGTRLTVL.

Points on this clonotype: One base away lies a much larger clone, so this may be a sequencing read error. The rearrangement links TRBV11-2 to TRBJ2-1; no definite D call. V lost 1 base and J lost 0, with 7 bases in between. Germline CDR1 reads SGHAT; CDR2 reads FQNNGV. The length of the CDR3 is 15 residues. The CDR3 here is CASSLVRSSYNEQFF. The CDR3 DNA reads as TGTGCCAGCAGCTTAGTCCGGAGCTCCTACAATGAGCAGTTCTTC.

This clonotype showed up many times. The CDR3 here is CAWSGAVNTEAFF. CDR3 DNA: TGTGCCTGGAGTGGGGCGGTGAACACTGAAGCTTTCTTT. This chain connects TRBV30 to TRBJ1-1; D not resolved. Germline CDR1 GTSNPN, CDR2 SVGIG (reference sequence). The ends were cut back, 1 base at V and 0 bases at J, with 6 bases in the middle. The CDR3 has 13 residues.

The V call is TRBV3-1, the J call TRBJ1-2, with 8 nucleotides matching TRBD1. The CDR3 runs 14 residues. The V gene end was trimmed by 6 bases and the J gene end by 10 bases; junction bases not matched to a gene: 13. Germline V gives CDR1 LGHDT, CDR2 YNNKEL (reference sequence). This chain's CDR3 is CASSFREARGPYTF. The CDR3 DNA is TGTGCCAGCAGTTTTCGGGAGGCCAGGGGGCCCTACACCTTC.

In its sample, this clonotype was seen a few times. The CDR3: CASSQDGGGRTGELFF. The CDR3 DNA reads as TGCGCCAGCAGCCAAGATGGCGGGGGAAGGACCGGGGAGCTGTTTTTT. V is TRBV4-3 and J is TRBJ2-2; TRBD2 matches at 7 bases. CDR1 LGHNA and CDR2 YSLEER come from the germline V gene. V lost 0 bases, J lost 5 bases, and 6 bases stayed unmatched. This CDR3 has 16 residues.

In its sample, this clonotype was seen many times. The CDR3 loop reads CASSRGSEHNEQFF. For the CDR3, the DNA is TGCGCCAGCAGCCGCGGGAGCGAACACAATGAGCAGTTCTTC. The chain is built from TRBV5-1 and TRBJ2-1; 7 bases agree with TRBD2. This CDR3 has 14 amino acids. The V gene end was trimmed by 4 bases and the J gene end by 5 bases; junction bases not matched to a gene: 6. CDR1 is SGHRS and CDR2 is YFSETQ in the germline V gene.

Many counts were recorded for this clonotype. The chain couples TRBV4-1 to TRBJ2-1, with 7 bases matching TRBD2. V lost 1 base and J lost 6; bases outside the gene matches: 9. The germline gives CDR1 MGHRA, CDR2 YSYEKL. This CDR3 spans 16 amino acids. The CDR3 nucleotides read TGCGCCAGCAGCCAAGGAGACGGGACTACCCCCAATGAGCAGTTCTTC. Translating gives CASSQGDGTTPNEQFF.

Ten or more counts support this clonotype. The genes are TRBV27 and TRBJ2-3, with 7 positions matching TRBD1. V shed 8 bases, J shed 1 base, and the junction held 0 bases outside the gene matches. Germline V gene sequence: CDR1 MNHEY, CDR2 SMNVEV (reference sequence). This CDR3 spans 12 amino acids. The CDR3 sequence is CASGTGTDTQYF. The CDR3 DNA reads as TGTGCCAGCGGGACAGGCACAGATACGCAGTATTTT.

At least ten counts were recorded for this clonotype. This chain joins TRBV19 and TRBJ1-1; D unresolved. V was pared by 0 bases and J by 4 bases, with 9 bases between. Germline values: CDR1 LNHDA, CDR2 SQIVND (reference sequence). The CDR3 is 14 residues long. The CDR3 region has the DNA TGTGCCAGTAGTATAGATCAGACACGCACTGAAGCTTTCTTT. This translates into CASSIDQTRTEAFF.

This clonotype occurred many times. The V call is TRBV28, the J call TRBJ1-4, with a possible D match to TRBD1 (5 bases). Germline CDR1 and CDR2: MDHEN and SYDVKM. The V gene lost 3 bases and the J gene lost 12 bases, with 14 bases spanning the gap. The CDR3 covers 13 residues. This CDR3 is CASSFGHAGELFF. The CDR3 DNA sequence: TGTGCCAGCAGTTTCGGACATGCTGGGGAACTGTTTTTT.

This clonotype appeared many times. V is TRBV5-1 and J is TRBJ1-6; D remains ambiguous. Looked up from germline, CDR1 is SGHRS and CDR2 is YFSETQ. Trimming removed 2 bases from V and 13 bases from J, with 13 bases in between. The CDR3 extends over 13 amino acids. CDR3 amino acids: CASSLSTSNPLHF. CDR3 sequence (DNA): TGCGCCAGCAGCTTAAGCACAAGCAATCCCCTCCACTTT.

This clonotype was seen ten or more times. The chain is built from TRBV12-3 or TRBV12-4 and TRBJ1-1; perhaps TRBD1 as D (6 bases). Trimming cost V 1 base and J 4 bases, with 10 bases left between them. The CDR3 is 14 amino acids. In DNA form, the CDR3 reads TGTGCCAGCAGTTTAGTGGCGACAGGCACTGAAGCTTTCTTT. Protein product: CASSLVATGTEAFF.

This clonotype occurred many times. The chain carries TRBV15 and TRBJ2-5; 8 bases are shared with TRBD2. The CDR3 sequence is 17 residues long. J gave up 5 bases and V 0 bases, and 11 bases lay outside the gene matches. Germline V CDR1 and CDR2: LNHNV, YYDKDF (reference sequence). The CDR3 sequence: CATSRDPGLGVGETQYF. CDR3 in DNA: TGTGCCACCAGCAGAGATCCGGGACTAGGAGTAGGGGAGACCCAGTACTTC.

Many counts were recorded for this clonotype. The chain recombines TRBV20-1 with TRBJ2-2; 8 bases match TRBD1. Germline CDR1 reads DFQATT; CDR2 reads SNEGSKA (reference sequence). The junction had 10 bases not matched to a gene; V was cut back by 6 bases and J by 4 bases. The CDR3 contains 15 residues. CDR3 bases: TGCAGTGCCGAGGGACAGGCCGGAGGCACCGGGGAGCTGTTTTTT. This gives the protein CSAEGQAGGTGELFF.

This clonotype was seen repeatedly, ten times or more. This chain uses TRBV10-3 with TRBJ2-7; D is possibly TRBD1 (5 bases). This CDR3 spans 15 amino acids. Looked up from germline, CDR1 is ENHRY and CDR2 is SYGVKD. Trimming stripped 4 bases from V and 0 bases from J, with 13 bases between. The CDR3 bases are TGTGCCATCAGTGTACGACAGTGGAGCTCCTACGAGCAGTACTTC. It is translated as CAISVRQWSSYEQYF.

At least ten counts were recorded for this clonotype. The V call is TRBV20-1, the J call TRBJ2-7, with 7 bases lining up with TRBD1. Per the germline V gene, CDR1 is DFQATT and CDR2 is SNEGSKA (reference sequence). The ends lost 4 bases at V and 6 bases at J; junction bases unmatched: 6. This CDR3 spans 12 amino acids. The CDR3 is CSATPTGVEQYF. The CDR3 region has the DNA TGCAGTGCTACTCCCACAGGGGTCGAGCAGTACTTC.

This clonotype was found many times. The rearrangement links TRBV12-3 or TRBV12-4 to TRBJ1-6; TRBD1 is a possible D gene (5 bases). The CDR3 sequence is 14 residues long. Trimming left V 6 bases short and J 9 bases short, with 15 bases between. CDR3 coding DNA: TGTGCCAGCAGGCCTCCCTTTGGGGGTTCACCCCTCCACTTT. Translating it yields CASRPPFGGSPLHF.

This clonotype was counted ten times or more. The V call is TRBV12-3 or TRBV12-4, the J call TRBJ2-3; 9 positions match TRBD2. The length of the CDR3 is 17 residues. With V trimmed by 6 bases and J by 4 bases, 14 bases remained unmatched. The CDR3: CASRHRTSASGADTQYF. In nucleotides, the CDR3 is TGTGCCAGCAGACACAGGACTAGCGCGAGCGGGGCAGATACGCAGTATTTT.

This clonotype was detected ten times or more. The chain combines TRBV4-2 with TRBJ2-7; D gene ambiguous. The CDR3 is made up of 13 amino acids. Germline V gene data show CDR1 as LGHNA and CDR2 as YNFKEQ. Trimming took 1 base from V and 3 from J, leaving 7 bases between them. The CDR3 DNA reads TGTGCCAGCAGCCAAGTTAAGGACTACGAGCAGTACTTC. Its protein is CASSQVKDYEQYF.

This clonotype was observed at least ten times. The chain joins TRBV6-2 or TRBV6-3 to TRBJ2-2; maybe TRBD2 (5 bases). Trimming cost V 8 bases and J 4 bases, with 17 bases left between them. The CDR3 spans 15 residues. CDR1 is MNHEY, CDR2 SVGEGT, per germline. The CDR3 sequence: CASATPRGLTGELFF. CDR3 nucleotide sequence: TGTGCCAGCGCGACCCCTCGGGGTCTCACCGGGGAGCTGTTTTTT.

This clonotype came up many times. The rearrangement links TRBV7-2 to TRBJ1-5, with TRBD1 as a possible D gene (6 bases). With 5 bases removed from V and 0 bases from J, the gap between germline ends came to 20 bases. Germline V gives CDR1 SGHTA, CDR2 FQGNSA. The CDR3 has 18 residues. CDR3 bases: TGTGCCAGCAGCCCCTGGGGTAAGAGGGGGATTAGCAATCAGCCCCAGCATTTT. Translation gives CASSPWGKRGISNQPQHF. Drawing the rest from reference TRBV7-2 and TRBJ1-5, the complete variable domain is GAGVSQSPSNKVTEKGKDVELRCDPISGHTALYWYRQSLGQGLEFLIYFQGNSAPDKSGLPSDRFSAERTGGSVSTLTIQRTQQEDSAVYLCASSPWGKRGISNQPQHFGDGTRLSIL.

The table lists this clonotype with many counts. CDR3 sequence (DNA): TGTGCCACCACGTGGGGCGGGGGAACAGATACGCAGTATTTT. This codes for CATTWGGGTDTQYF. The chain uses TRBV27 and TRBJ2-3, with TRBD2 identical over 7 bases. The J segment lost 3 bases and the V segment lost 10 bases, leaving 10 bases of the junction unmatched. Germline assignment: CDR1 MNHEY and CDR2 SMNVEV (reference sequence). CDR3 size: 14 residues.

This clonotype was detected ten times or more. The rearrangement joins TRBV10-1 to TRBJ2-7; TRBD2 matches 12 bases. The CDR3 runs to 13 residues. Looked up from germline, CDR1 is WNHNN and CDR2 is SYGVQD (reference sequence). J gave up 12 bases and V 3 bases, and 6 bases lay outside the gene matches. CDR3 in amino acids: CASSDRTSGTTYF. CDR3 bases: TGCGCCAGCAGTGACCGGACTAGCGGGACTACGTACTTC.

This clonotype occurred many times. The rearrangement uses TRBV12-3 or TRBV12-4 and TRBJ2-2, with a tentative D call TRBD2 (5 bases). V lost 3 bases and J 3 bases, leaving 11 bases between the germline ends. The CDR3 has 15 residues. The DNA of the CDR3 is TGTGCCAGCAGTTTCTCTAACGGGGACACCGGGGAGCTGTTTTTT. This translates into CASSFSNGDTGELFF.

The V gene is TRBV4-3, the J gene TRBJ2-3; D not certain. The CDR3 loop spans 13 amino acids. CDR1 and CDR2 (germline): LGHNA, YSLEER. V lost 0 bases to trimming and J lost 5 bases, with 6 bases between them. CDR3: CASSQDKIDTQYF. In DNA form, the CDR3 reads TGCGCCAGCAGCCAAGATAAGATAGATACGCAGTATTTT.